The clone carrying this TCR beta chain appeared a few times. This sequence may be a read error, since a much larger clone differs from it by one base. Germline V CDR1 and CDR2: GTSNPN, SVGIG (reference sequence). The CDR3 consists of 13 residues. It was 5'RACE with constant-segment primers that produced the TCR alpha and TCR beta cDNA libraries, which carried sample barcodes and UMIs. TCRdb re-called the 5' RACE reads through MiXCR, storing one row per CDR3 protein. This table holds around 390,000 distinct CDR3 sequences, approximately 15% found once. This specimen comes from a study of T-cell memory formation after mild COVID-19. Study-wide context: TCR clusters were mostly confined to one donor each.

The clonotype originates from a man in his late teens or twenties who had mild COVID-19 (a few samples of this study predate the infection). Cell type and time point are not known. The chain uses TRBV30 and TRBJ1-1, with a possible D match to TRBD1 (5 bases). The material sequenced was PBMCs or a T cell subset sorted from them (not recorded which). The CDR3 spells CDWSVQGSPRAFF. The CDR3 nucleotides are TGTGACTGGAGTGTCCAGGGTTCCCCCCGGGCTTTCTTT.